The T cell receptor beta chain described here comes from a study of T cell responses to AZD1222 COVID-19 vaccine. General study findings and limits: Donors were largely white British and mainly female; clonal diversity was possibly underestimated. Seropositive AZD1222 recipients at baseline numbered only 6 or 7. Among vaccine-associated CD4 TCRs, coverage spanned spike, with dominance at 160-218 and 743-854.

On this clone: Its antigen is not identified.

The trim removed 0 bases at V and 3 bases at J, leaving 6 bases unmatched. The CDR3 runs 15 residues. Germline V gene lookup returns CDR1 SGDLS and CDR2 YYNGEE. Here immunoSEQ multiplex PCR was the method, and the copy in TCRdb shows in-frame clones only, minus some. This sample has approximately 140,000 clones, with roughly nine tenths found just once. The V gene is TRBV9, the J gene TRBJ2-7; TRBD1 matches at 7 bases. This specimen was peripheral blood, taken 28 days after the second dose of the MenACWY control vaccine. This TCR was sampled from an adult who received the MenACWY meningococcal vaccine as a control. CDR3 sequence (DNA): TGTGCCAGCAGCGTAGCGACAGGGACCTTCTACGAGCAGTACTTC. The encoded protein is CASSVATGTFYEQYF.